Presented here are 15 T cell receptor beta chains from one specimen sequenced in a study of T-cell reconstitution after alpha-beta-depleted transplantation in children. It was with unique molecular identifiers that the TCRbeta library was prepared. TCRdb ran MiXCR on the PCR reads and lists one entry per CDR3 protein. Of 700,000 or so distinct CDR3 sequences detected, 10% to 15% appear once; the ten largest clones hold around 0.76%. Specimen: PBMCs, collected before TCRalphabeta/CD19-depleted stem cell transplant. The source of these receptors is a girl aged 2 to 9 with congenital amegakaryocytic thrombocytopenia, due to receive a stem cell transplant.

Only a few counts were recorded for this clonotype. The rearrangement joins TRBV10-3 to TRBJ2-1; 13 bases align to TRBD2. CDR3 length equals 16 residues. V lost 8 bases and J lost 7; bases outside the gene matches: 11. Germline CDR1 reads ENHRY; CDR2 reads SYGVKD. CDR3 sequence (DNA): TGTGCCATCTCCGGGAGTACTAGCGGGAGGGTAAATGAGCAGTTCTTC. Translating it yields CAISGSTSGRVNEQFF.

The chain uses TRBV7-3 and TRBJ2-1; no clear D gene. Trimming stripped 0 bases from V and 8 bases from J, with 8 bases between. This CDR3 is built from 13 residues. Germline values: CDR1 SGHTA, CDR2 FQGTGA. This CDR3 reads CASSLTRSDEQFF. The CDR3 nucleotides read TGTGCCAGCAGCTTAACGAGGAGCGATGAGCAGTTCTTC. The full variable domain, in which reference TRBV7-3 and TRBJ2-1 provide the parts outside the CDR3, is GAGVSQTPSNKVTEKGKYVELRCDPISGHTALYWYRQSLGQGPEFLIYFQGTGAADDSGLPNDRFFAVRPEGSVSTLKIQRTERGDSAVYLCASSLTRSDEQFFGPGTRLTVL.

At least ten counts were recorded for this clonotype. This rearrangement joins TRBV10-3 to TRBJ2-1; 7 bases map to TRBD1. V was clipped by 5 bases and J by 8 bases; unmatched bases: 15. Germline-derived CDR1 and CDR2 are ENHRY and SYGVKD. The CDR3 length is 16 residues. The CDR3 region is CAISREYDRAKDEQFF. The CDR3, as DNA: TGTGCCATCAGTAGGGAATATGACAGGGCAAAGGATGAGCAGTTCTTC.

This clonotype was seen a handful of times. V usage is TRBV13 and J usage is TRBJ2-1, with TRBD2 matching over 8 bases. The trim removed 6 bases at V and 4 bases at J, leaving 11 bases unmatched. In germline, CDR1 is PRHDT, CDR2 FYEKMQ (reference sequence). This CDR3 region has 16 residues. The CDR3 sequence is CASSPPGLVFYNEQFF. The CDR3 bases are TGTGCCAGCAGTCCGCCGGGACTAGTGTTTTACAATGAGCAGTTCTTC.

This clonotype was counted only a few times. The chain links TRBV6-5 to TRBJ2-6; D not resolved. Germline V CDR1 and CDR2: MNHEY, SVGAGI. V dropped 4 bases and J dropped 0 bases, with 10 bases sitting between them. This CDR3 contains 16 residues. The CDR3 DNA follows: TGTGCCAGCAGTTCCCGGGCCTCCTCTGGGGCCAACGTCCTGACTTTC. Translated, it gives CASSSRASSGANVLTF.

Many counts were recorded for this clonotype. The CDR3 region has the DNA TGTGCCAGCAGTCCCGGACTAGCGGCCCCGGATACGCAGTATTTT. Translating gives CASSPGLAAPDTQYF. This chain uses TRBV12-3 or TRBV12-4 with TRBJ2-3; 10 bases line up with TRBD2. This CDR3 comprises 15 residues. J gave up 6 bases and V 5 bases, and 8 bases lay outside the gene matches.

Only a few counts were recorded for this clonotype. The gene calls are TRBV5-1 and TRBJ2-3, with TRBD2 matching over 7 bases. With 3 bases clipped from V and 6 bases from J, the junction kept 13 bases outside the gene matches. From germline, CDR1 is SGHRS and CDR2 YFSETQ. The CDR3 is 16 residues long. The CDR3 spells CASSSPGAGASDTQYF. DNA for the CDR3: TGCGCCAGCAGCTCCCCCGGGGCGGGAGCGAGTGATACGCAGTATTTT.

Many counts were recorded for this clonotype. The rearrangement joins TRBV20-1 to TRBJ1-5, with D possibly matching TRBD1 (5 bases). The ends were cut back, 6 bases at V and 7 bases at J, with 19 bases in the middle. The CDR3 has 14 residues. Germline V gene lookup returns CDR1 DFQATT and CDR2 SNEGSKA (reference sequence). The CDR3 loop is CSATSSQGWQPQHF. The CDR3 coding sequence is TGCAGTGCCACCTCCTCCCAGGGTTGGCAGCCCCAGCATTTT.

This clonotype was seen a few times. V is TRBV4-1 and J is TRBJ2-2; 7 positions agree with TRBD2. The CDR3 spans 16 residues. The germline V gene encodes CDR1 MGHRA and CDR2 YSYEKL. J lost 6 bases, V lost 1 base, and 8 bases had no gene match. The CDR3 spells CASSQGGLVGPGELFF. CDR3 in DNA: TGCGCCAGCAGCCAAGGAGGACTAGTCGGGCCCGGGGAGCTGTTTTTT.

This chain joins TRBV10-2 and TRBJ2-1; tentatively, D is TRBD1 (6 bases). The V end was cut by 10 bases, the J end by 3 bases, with 13 bases between. Germline V lookup: CDR1 WSHSY, CDR2 SAAADI. This CDR3 spans 13 amino acids. CDR3 DNA: TGCGCCATCAGACAGGACGTCTACAATGAGCAGTTCTTC. Its protein product is CAIRQDVYNEQFF.

This clonotype came up a few times. This chain links TRBV5-1 with TRBJ2-1, with D unresolved. CDR1 is SGHRS and CDR2 is YFSETQ in the germline V gene. The CDR3 totals 14 residues. V lost 0 bases and J lost 7, with 11 bases in between. In DNA form, the CDR3 reads TGCGCCAGCAGCTTGGGGATACAGAAAAATGAGCAGTTCTTC. The encoded protein is CASSLGIQKNEQFF.

On this clonotype: The junction does not match germline at one end; this may be a read error. The V and J genes are TRBV2 and TRBJ2-5; TRBD2 might be the D (5 bases). The CDR3 consists of 13 residues. CDR1 is SNHLY, CDR2 FYNNEI, per germline. CDR3 bases: TGTGCCAGTTCAACCCGGACTCAAGAGACCCGGTACTTC. Translating gives CASSTRTQETRYF. The whole variable domain, filled in from reference TRBV2 and TRBJ2-5, reads EPEVTQTPSHQVTQMGQEVILRCVPISNHLYFYWYRQILGQKVEFLVSFYNNEISEKSEIFDDQFSVERPDGSNFTLKIRSTKLEDSAMYFCASSTRTQETRYFGPGTRLLVL.

This sequence joins TRBV5-1 and TRBJ2-7, with 9 bases lining up with TRBD1. J gave up 2 bases and V 4 bases, and 10 bases lay outside the gene matches. Germline V lookup: CDR1 SGHRS, CDR2 YFSETQ. This CDR3 has 16 amino acids. For the CDR3, the DNA is TGCGCCAGCAGCGTATCCTGGACAGGGGATACCTACGAGCAGTACTTC. It specifies CASSVSWTGDTYEQYF.

The gene calls are TRBV7-9 and TRBJ2-3; the match to TRBD2 covers 7 bases. CDR1 SEHNR and CDR2 FQNEAQ come from the germline V gene (reference sequence). The CDR3 runs to 13 residues. The ends lost 5 bases at V and 6 bases at J; junction bases unmatched: 5. CDR3 DNA sequence: TGTGCCAGCAGCGAGGACGGGGGGGATACGCAGTATTTT. Amino acids: CASSEDGGDTQYF. Supplemented by reference TRBV7-9 and TRBJ2-3, the full variable domain reads DTGVSQNPRHKITKRGQNVTFRCDPISEHNRLYWYRQTLGQGPEFLTYFQNEAQLEKSRLLSDRFSAERPKGSFSTLEIQRTEQGDSAMYLCASSEDGGDTQYFGPGTRLTVL.

The chain uses TRBV27 and TRBJ2-5; 7 bases map to TRBD1. The CDR3 is 14 residues long. CDR1 and CDR2 from the germline V gene are MNHEY and SMNVEV (reference sequence). Trimming cost V 5 bases and J 1 base; bases outside gene matches: 4. Written as DNA, the CDR3 is TGTGCCAGCAGTCAGCGACAGGGCCAAGAGACCCAGTACTTC. Translating it yields CASSQRQGQETQYF.